The 3 T cell receptor beta chains listed next were all sequenced from one sample in a study of OX40 agonist ivuxolimab in advanced cancers. Generated by immunoSEQ multiplex PCR, the TCRdb table keeps only in-frame clones and is missing some. The sample has about 53,000 clones, 75% to 90% seen once. The sample in question was CD4+ or CD8+ T cells sorted from blood, obtained in a trial of the OX40 agonist ivuxolimab. These receptors were collected from an adult with an advanced solid tumor such as melanoma, head and neck, liver or kidney cancer.

This sequence joins TRBV27 and TRBJ2-7; TRBD1 agrees at 7 bases. CDR1 and CDR2 from the germline V gene are MNHEY and SMNVEV (reference sequence). Germline trimming cut 3 bases from V and 0 bases from J; bases unmatched to any gene: 2. The CDR3 extends over 14 amino acids. CDR3 in amino acids: CASSFSGGSYEQYF. The CDR3 nucleotides read TGTGCCAGCAGTTTTTCAGGGGGCTCCTACGAGCAGTACTTC.

This clone was found a few times. V usage is TRBV27 and J usage is TRBJ2-1; the match to TRBD1 covers 11 bases. Germline-derived CDR1 and CDR2 are MNHEY and SMNVEV (reference sequence). The CDR3 spans 16 residues. V shed 7 bases and J 8 bases; nucleotides not matched to a gene: 13. This CDR3 is CASTPGGGQGADEQFF. The CDR3, as DNA: TGTGCCAGCACCCCGGGAGGCGGACAGGGGGCCGATGAGCAGTTCTTC.

The rearrangement links TRBV10-3 to TRBJ2-3, with a tentative D call TRBD2 (6 bases). The V gene lost 10 bases and the J gene lost 6 bases, with 17 bases spanning the gap. The CDR3 totals 13 residues. CDR1 ENHRY and CDR2 SYGVKD come from the germline V gene. CDR3: CATSGGGPDTQYF. DNA for the CDR3: TGTGCCACGTCGGGCGGAGGGCCGGATACGCAGTATTTT.